This T cell receptor (beta chain) derives from a study of T cells in Graves' hyperthyroidism and ophthalmopathy. The CDR3 contains 16 residues. Trimming at V came to 4 bases and at J to 0 bases, leaving 8 bases not matched to a gene. Patients aged 18 to 65 had newly diagnosed hyperthyroidism of under 2 months' duration. Researchers took RNA transcripts and amplified the TCR beta CDR3 regions from them. The TCR CDR3 first-round RT-PCR relied on the HTBI primer set. MiXCR was run by TCRdb on the multiplex PCR reads, yielding one entry per CDR3 protein. The data contain over 700,000 distinct CDR3 sequences, over 35% of them singletons.

The TCR was taken from a man between 18 and 35 years old with Graves' hyperthyroidism. The sample was blood. This chain joins TRBV12-3 or TRBV12-4 and TRBJ1-2; TRBD1 matches 7 bases. CDR3 region: CASSYRDRPSNYGYTF. CDR3 nucleotide sequence: TGTGCCAGCAGTTACCGGGACAGACCTTCTAACTATGGCTACACCTTC.